This TCR beta chain was captured in a study of T-cell memory formation after mild COVID-19. Study-level results: Pre-infection memory carried some responding clones, suggesting that cross-reactive memory joined. Researchers report contracting CD4+ clones mostly in CM and EM, with CD8+ clones in EMRA.

Germline lookup yields CDR1 SGHNT and CDR2 YYREEE (reference sequence). V shed 4 bases and J shed 4 bases, with 12 bases lying between them. The length of the CDR3 is 13 residues. Amplification by 5'RACE using constant-segment primers produced TCR alpha and TCR beta cDNA libraries that carried sample barcodes and UMIs. From the 5' RACE reads, TCRdb called clonotypes with MiXCR, one entry per CDR3 protein. The sample comprises 200,000 to 250,000 distinct CDR3 sequences, more than 8% of which are singletons, and 22% rests with the top ten. For this clonotype: Its specificity is unknown.

This sequence joins TRBV5-4 and TRBJ2-7; tentative D call: TRBD1 (6 bases). This TCR came from a young man who had mild COVID-19 (a few samples of this study predate the infection). Cell type and time point are not known. Sequences were obtained from PBMCs or a T cell subset sorted from them (not recorded which). The CDR3 nucleotides are TGTGCCAGCAGCACGGACAGATATTACGAGCAGTACTTC. Amino acids: CASSTDRYYEQYF.